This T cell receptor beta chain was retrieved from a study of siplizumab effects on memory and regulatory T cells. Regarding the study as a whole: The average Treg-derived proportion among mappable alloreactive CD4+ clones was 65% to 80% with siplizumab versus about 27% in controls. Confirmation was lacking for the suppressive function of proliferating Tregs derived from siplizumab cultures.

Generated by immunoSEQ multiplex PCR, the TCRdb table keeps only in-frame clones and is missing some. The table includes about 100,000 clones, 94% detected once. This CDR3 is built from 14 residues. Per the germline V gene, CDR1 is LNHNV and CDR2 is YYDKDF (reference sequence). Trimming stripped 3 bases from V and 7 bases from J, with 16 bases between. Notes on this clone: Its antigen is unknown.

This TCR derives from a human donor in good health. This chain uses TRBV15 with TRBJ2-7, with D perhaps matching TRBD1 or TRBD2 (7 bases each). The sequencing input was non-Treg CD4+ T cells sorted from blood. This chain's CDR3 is CATSRGGGREEQYF. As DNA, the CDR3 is TGTGCCACCAGCAGGGGAGGGGGCAGGGAAGAGCAGTACTTC.